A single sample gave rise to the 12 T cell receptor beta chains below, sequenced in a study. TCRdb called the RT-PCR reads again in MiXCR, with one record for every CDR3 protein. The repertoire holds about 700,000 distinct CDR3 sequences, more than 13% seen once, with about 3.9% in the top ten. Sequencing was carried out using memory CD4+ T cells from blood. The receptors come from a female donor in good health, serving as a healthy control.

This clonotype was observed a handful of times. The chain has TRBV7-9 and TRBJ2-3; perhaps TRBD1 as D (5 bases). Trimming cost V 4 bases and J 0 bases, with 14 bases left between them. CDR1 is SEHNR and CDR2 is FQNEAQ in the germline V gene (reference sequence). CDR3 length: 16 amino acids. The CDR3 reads CASSSLTVTSTDTQYF. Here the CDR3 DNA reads TGTGCCAGCAGCTCCTTGACAGTAACTAGCACAGATACGCAGTATTTT.

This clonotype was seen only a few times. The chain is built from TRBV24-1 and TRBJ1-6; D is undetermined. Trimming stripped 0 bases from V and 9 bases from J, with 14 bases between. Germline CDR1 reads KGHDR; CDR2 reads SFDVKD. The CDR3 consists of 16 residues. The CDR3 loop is CATSDLLRAPGSPLHF. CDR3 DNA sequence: TGTGCCACCAGTGATTTGCTCCGGGCCCCGGGTTCACCCCTCCACTTT.

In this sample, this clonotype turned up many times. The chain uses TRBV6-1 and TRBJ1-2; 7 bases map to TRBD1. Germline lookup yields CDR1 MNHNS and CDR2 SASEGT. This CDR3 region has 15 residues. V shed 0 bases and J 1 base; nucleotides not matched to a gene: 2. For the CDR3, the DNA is TGTGCCAGCAGTGAAGCAGCAGGGGGTAACTATGGCTACACCTTC. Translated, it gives CASSEAAGGNYGYTF.

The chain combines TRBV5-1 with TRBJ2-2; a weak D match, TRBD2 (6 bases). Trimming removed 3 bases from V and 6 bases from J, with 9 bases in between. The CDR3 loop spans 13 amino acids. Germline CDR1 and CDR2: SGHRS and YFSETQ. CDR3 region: CASSWDSPGELFF. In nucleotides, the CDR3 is TGCGCCAGCAGCTGGGACTCACCCGGGGAGCTGTTTTTT. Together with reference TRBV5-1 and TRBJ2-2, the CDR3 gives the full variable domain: KAGVTQTPRYLIKTRGQQVTLSCSPISGHRSVSWYQQTPGQGLQFLFEYFSETQRNKGNFPGRFSGRQFSNSRSEMNVSTLELGDSALYLCASSWDSPGELFFGEGSRLTVL.

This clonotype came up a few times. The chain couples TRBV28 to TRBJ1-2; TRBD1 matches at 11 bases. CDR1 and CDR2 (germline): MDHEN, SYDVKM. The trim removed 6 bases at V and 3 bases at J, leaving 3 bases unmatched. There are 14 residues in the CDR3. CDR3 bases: TGTGCCAGCAGAGGACAGGGGGCGGACTATGGCTACACCTTC. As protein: CASRGQGADYGYTF.

The CDR3 here is CASSPSGDSTYGYTF. For the CDR3, the DNA is TGTGCCAGTAGTCCGTCCGGGGATTCAACCTATGGCTACACCTTC. The chain uses TRBV19 and TRBJ1-2; D is uncertain. The CDR3 sequence is 15 residues long. V was shortened by 5 bases and J by 4 bases, with 17 bases between the two germline ends. The V gene's germline CDR1 is LNHDA and CDR2 SQIVND (reference sequence).

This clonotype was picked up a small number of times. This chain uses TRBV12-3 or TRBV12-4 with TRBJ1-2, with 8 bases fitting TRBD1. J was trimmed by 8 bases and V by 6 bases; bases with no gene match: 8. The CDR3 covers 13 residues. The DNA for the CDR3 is TGTGCCAGCAGCAAGGGACAGGTGGTAGGCTACACCTTC. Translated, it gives CASSKGQVVGYTF.

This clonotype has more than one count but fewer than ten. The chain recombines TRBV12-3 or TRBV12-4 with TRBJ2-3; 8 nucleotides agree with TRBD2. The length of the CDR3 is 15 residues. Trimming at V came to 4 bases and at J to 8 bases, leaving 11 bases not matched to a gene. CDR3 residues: CASSSSGTSWSTQYF. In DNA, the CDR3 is TGTGCCAGCAGTTCATCCGGGACTAGTTGGAGTACGCAGTATTTT.

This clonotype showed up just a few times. DNA of the CDR3: TGTGCCAGCACCCGAGGGGGGGGCACCGAAGCTTTCTTT. This codes for CASTRGGGTEAFF. The chain combines TRBV12-3 or TRBV12-4 with TRBJ1-1, with D tentatively TRBD1 (6 bases). V was pared by 7 bases and J by 8 bases, with 17 bases between. The CDR3 extends over 13 amino acids.

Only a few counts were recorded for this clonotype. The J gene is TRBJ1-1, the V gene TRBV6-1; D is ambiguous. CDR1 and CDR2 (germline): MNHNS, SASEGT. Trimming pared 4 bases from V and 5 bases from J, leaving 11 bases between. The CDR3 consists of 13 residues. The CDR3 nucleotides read TGTGCCAGCAGTGTTTGGGGTGGTACTGAAGCTTTCTTT. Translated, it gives CASSVWGGTEAFF.

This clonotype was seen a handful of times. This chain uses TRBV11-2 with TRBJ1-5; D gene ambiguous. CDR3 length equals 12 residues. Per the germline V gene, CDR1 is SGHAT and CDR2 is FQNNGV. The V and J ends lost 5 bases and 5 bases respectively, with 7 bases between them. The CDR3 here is CASSQLDQPQHF. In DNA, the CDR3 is TGTGCCAGCAGCCAACTCGATCAGCCCCAGCATTTT.

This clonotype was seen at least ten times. CDR3 region: CSVEEEGQTGAITDTQYF. The CDR3 coding sequence is TGCAGCGTTGAAGAAGAAGGACAGACTGGGGCCATCACAGATACGCAGTATTTT. The chain joins TRBV29-1 to TRBJ2-3, with a tentative D call TRBD1 (6 bases). The CDR3 runs to 18 residues. Germline V lookup: CDR1 SQVTM, CDR2 ANQGSEA. V lost 0 bases and J lost 2, with 21 bases in between.